This TCR beta chain emerged from a study of low-dose radiotherapy and immunotherapy resistance in tumors. Time point of the sample: before trial treatment. Many counts were recorded for this clonotype. TRAV- and TRBV-specific primers were used for first-strand cDNA, which covered alpha and beta chains. TCR amplification used roughly 20 PCR cycles, a constant-region primer and a V-primer adapter. TCRdb used MiXCR to reprocess the reads, holding one entry per CDR3 protein. Here the sample spans 100,000 or so distinct CDR3 sequences, 9.4% being singletons. The clonotype was recovered from a male donor with prostate cancer. The sequencing here drew on PBMCs, taken before treatment.

CDR3 DNA sequence: TGCGCCAGCAGCCAAGCCACAGGGAGGCGCGACTATGGCTACACCTTC. Its translation: CASSQATGRRDYGYTF. The chain recombines TRBV4-3 with TRBJ1-2; weak D call: TRBD1 (6 bases). The germline gives CDR1 LGHNA, CDR2 YSLEER. The V end was cut by 1 base, the J end by 3 bases, with 15 bases between. The length of the CDR3 is 16 residues.